What follows is one T cell receptor (beta chain) and its context. The antigen is unknown. Clinical symptoms, serum thyroxine, TRAb, thyroid ultrasound and orbital computed tomography determined diagnosis. This record belongs to a study of Graves' ophthalmopathy and Graves' hyperthyroidism. Amplified material comprised TCR beta CDR3 regions derived from RNA transcripts. Following a first-round RT-PCR that used HTBI primers, a second-round multiplex PCR was carried out. TCRdb reprocessed the multiplex PCR reads via MiXCR and lists one record per CDR3 protein. Of about 700,000 distinct CDR3 sequences listed, 40% are singletons. Study outcomes and limitations: Its predictions of ophthalmopathy progression gave the model 70.59% sensitivity and 72.22% specificity.

V shed 3 bases and J shed 6 bases, with 17 bases lying between them. The CDR3 has 15 amino acids. Looked up from germline, CDR1 is SGHTA and CDR2 is FQGNSA. The sequenced material came from peripheral blood. This TCR was recovered from an adult man with Graves' ophthalmopathy. V is TRBV7-2 and J is TRBJ1-1; D uncertain. Written as DNA, the CDR3 is TGTGCCAGCAGCTTTGGACCTAGAGAGCTCCCTGAAGCTTTCTTT. It codes for CASSFGPRELPEAFF.